This T cell receptor (beta chain) was sequenced in a study of spatial heterogeneity in lung cancer. Study at large: The mean occurrence of each unique TCR and UMI combination in raw reads exceeded nine.

Looked up from germline, CDR1 is LGHDT and CDR2 is YNNKEL (reference sequence). Trimming took 1 base from V and 7 from J, leaving 8 bases between them. There are 14 residues in the CDR3. This clonotype has at least ten counts. Its antigen is currently unknown. Study results and limitations: In blood, ubiquitous expanded tumor TCRs appeared more at resection than follow-up.

Each molecule of TCR cDNA was tagged with one unique molecular identifier. TCRdb re-called the 5' RACE reads through MiXCR, storing one row per CDR3 protein. The profile shows roughly 39,000 distinct CDR3 sequences, approximately 6.5% of them singletons. The time point was: sample taken at primary tumor resection. Unsorted whole RNA samples from tumor, nontumor lung or frozen PBMC were sequenced. The sequence derives from a female donor with early-stage non-small cell lung cancer. The chain has TRBV3-1 and TRBJ1-6, with D uncertain. The sequences come from PBMCs, collected at surgery. CDR3 sequence reads: CASSQVSRNSPLHF. CDR3 coding DNA: TGTGCCAGCAGCCAAGTCAGCAGGAATTCACCCCTCCACTTT.